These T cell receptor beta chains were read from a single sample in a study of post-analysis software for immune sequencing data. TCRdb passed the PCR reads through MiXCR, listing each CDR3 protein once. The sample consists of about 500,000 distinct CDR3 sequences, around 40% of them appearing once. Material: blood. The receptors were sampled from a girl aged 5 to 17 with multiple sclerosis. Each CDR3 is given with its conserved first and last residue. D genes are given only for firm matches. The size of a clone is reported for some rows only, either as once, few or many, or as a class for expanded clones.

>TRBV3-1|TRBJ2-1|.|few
TGTGCCAGCAGCGCCCGGACAGATCCGGACAATGAGCAGTTCTTC
CASSARTDPDNEQFF
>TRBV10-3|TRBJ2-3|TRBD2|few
TGTGCCATCAGTGGAACCCCGACTAGCACAGGTCCAGATACGCAGTATTTT
CAISGTPTSTGPDTQYF
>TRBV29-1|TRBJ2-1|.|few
TGCAGCGTTACTTTCGGTGGGGGTCGGGGTGAGCAGTTCTTC
CSVTFGGGRGEQFF
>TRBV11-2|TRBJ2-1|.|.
TGTGCCAGCAGCTTAGATCGCGGAGTCAGCAATGAGCAGTTCTTC
CASSLDRGVSNEQFF
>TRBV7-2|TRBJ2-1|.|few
TGTGCCAGCAGCTTAGCGGTGGTATACAATGAGCAGTTCTTC
CASSLAVVYNEQFF
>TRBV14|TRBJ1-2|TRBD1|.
TGTGCCGGCAGCCCTACCGAACCTGACAGGGCCTATGGCTACACCTTC
CAGSPTEPDRAYGYTF
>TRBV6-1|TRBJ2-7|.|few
TGTGCCAGCAGTGAAGGCAGAGTGGTTATAGACGAGCAGTACTTC
CASSEGRVVIDEQYF
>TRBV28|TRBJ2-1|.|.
TGTGCCAGCAGTCGGGTACCCTTATACAATGAGCAGTTCTTC
CASSRVPLYNEQFF
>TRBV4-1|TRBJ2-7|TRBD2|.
TGCGCCAGCAGCCAAATTGGCGGTAGCGGGACCTACGAGCAGTACTTC
CASSQIGGSGTYEQYF
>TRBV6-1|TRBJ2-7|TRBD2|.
TGTGCCAGCATCCTGGGACTAGCGGGAAACTCCTACGAGCAGTACTTC
CASILGLAGNSYEQYF
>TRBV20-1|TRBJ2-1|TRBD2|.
TGCAGTGCCCGCGGGTCGGGAGGGACGCTCTACAATGAGCAGTTCTTC
CSARGSGGTLYNEQFF
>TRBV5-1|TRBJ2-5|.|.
TGCGCCAGCAGCTTGGCAAACGGAGAGACCCAGTACTTC
CASSLANGETQYF
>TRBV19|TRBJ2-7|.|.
TGTGCCAGTAGTATGGCACAGGGCTTCTCCTACGAGCAGTACTTC
CASSMAQGFSYEQYF
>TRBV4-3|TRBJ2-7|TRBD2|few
TGCGCCAGCAGCCAAGACCGGGCTAGCGGGAGCGAGCAGTACTTC
CASSQDRASGSEQYF
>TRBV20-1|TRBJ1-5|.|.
TGCAGTGCTACCGCCAACAGCGATCAGCCCCAGCATTTT
CSATANSDQPQHF
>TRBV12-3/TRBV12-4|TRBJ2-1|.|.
TGTGCCAGCAGTTTCCCGACTAGTTCAGGCAATGAGCAGTTCTTC
CASSFPTSSGNEQFF
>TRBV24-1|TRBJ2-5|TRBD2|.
TGTGCCACCGGACTAGCGGGAGGGAATGAGCAGTACTTC
CATGLAGGNEQYF
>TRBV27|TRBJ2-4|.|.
TGTGCCAGCAGTCGGATCGGGCAGATAGCCAAAAACATTCAGTACTTC
CASSRIGQIAKNIQYF
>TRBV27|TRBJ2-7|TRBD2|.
TGTGCCAGCAGTTTAGCGGGAGGGTATGGCTACGAGCAGTACTTC
CASSLAGGYGYEQYF
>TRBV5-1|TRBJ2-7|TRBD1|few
TGCGCCAGCAGCTTTTCAGCCCTGACAGGGGCTTCCTACGAGCAGTACTTC
CASSFSALTGASYEQYF
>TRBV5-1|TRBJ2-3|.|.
TGCGCCAGCAGCTTGTCCCAACCCGGCACAGATACGCAGTATTTT
CASSLSQPGTDTQYF
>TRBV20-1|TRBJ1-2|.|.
TGCAGTGCTAGAGATGGGGCAGATACCTATGGCTACACCTTC
CSARDGADTYGYTF
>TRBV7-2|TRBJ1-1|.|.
TGTGCCAGCAGCTTTGGCCGGGGCACGGGCACTGAAGCTTTCTTT
CASSFGRGTGTEAFF
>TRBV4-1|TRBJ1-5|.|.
TGCGCCAGCAGCCAACCTATAAGCAATCAGCCCCAGCATTTT
CASSQPISNQPQHF
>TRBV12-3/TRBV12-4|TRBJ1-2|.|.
TGTGCCAGCAGTTTGGGACCGTCTCTTGGCGGCTGCACCTTC
CASSLGPSLGGCTF
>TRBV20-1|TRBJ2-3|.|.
TGCAGTGCTAGCGGGGCGGGATTCACAGATACGCAGTATTTT
CSASGAGFTDTQYF
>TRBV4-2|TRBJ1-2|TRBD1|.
TGTGCCAGCAGCTACGACAGGGAAGGAGAGGGCTACACCTTC
CASSYDREGEGYTF
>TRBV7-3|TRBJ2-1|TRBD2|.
TGTGCCAGCAGCTTAAGACTAGCGGGAAACAATGAGCAGTTCTTC
CASSLRLAGNNEQFF
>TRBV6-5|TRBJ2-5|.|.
TGTGCCAGCAAAGGGACCAAAGAGGACCAAGAGACCCAGTACTTC
CASKGTKEDQETQYF
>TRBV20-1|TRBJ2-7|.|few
TGCAGTGCCGGAGGGTTGGACGGGAGTGGGTACGAGCAGTACTTC
CSAGGLDGSGYEQYF
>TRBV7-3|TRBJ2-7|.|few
TGTGCCAGCAGCTCTCCCTTGGGGCATGACGAGCAGTACTTC
CASSSPLGHDEQYF
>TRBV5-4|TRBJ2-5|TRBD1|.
TGTGCCAGCAGCTTGGGCACAAAGACAGGGGGTCAAGAGACCCAGTACTTC
CASSLGTKTGGQETQYF
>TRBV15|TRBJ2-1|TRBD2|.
TGTGCCCTCGAGGGAGCGGGAGGGCCTAGGTCCTACAATGAGCAGTTCTTC
CALEGAGGPRSYNEQFF
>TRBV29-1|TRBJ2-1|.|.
TGCAGCGTTGAAGATCGTGGGGCGGACTACAGTGAACAGTTCTTC
CSVEDRGADYSEQFF
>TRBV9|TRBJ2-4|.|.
TGTGCCAGCAGCCCACAGTCGGCCAAAAACATTCAGTACTTC
CASSPQSAKNIQYF
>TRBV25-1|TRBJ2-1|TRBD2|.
TGTGCCAGCAGTGTATCAAGCGGGGATTACAATGAGCAGTTCTTC
CASSVSSGDYNEQFF